This T cell receptor beta chain was retrieved from a study of cytomegalovirus exposure and HLA in healthy donors. Points from the study as a whole: The majority of CMV-associated TCR beta chains were reported as apparently HLA-restricted in a later analysis.

A remark on this clone: What it binds is unknown.

The PCR used 60 Vbeta and 13 Jbeta primers. Some clones are missing from TCRdb's copy, which holds only in-frame ones; the method was immunoSEQ multiplex PCR. This sample has 120,000 or so clones, with approximately 78% found just once. CDR1 DFQATT and CDR2 SNEGSKA come from the germline V gene (reference sequence). This CDR3 has 11 residues. V was clipped by 3 bases and J by 4 bases, with 7 bases between them. The source material was PBMCs. The chain carries TRBV20-1 and TRBJ2-7; D perhaps matches TRBD1 (6 bases). This clonotype originated in a woman aged 40 to 49 in good health and CMV-seronegative. CDR3 sequence (DNA): TGCAGTGCTAGTAGGGGGTACGAGCAGTACTTC. Protein: CSASRGYEQYF.